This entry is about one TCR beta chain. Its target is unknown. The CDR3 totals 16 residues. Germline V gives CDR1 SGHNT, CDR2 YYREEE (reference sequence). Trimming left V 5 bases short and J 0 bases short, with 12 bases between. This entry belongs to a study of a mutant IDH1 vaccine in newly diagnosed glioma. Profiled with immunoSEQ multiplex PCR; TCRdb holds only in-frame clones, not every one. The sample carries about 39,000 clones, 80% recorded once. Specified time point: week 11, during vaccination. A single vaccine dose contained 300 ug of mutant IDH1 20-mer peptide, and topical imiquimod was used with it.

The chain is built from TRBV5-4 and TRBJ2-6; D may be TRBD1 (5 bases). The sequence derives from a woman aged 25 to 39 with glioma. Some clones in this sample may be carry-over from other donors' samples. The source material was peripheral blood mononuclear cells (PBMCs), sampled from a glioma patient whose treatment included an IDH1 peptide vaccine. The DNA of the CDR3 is TGTGCCAGCAGGCCTAGGGGCGACTCTGGGGCCAACGTCCTGACTTTC. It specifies CASRPRGDSGANVLTF.